These 18 T cell receptor beta chains share one sample of origin, sequenced in a study of shared clonotypes between healthy human individuals (dated by TCRdb to 2019 to 2021). The method was the immunoSEQ multiplex PCR assay. This is the immuneACCESS table as TCRdb keeps it, with only in-frame sequences that have V and J called. A part of the clones is gone; compared with another copy, unresolved V genes explain less than half, and the rest is unexplained. The sample data list 2 million to 2.5 million clones, and approximately 95% of these were observed just once. 0.3% to 0.4% of the sample belongs to the ten largest clones. Sequencing input: naive CD4+ T cells from PBMCs. The cell subset or site tag for this specimen amounts to: CD45RA+ positively selected. All receptors derive from a man aged 18-30 years in good health. Some clones in this sample may be carry-over from other donors' samples.

On this clone itself: The sample holds other DNA sequences that translate to the same CDR3. This chain links TRBV6-5 with TRBJ1-1; D is unclear. CDR3 size: 15 residues. V was clipped by 0 bases and J by 1 base, with 9 bases between them. The germline gives CDR1 MNHEY, CDR2 SVGAGI. This CDR3 is CASSYSRRSNTEAFF. Here the CDR3 DNA reads TGTGCCAGCAGTTACTCTCGCAGATCGAACACTGAAGCTTTCTTT.

V gene TRBV5-1 combines with J gene TRBJ2-7; D is undetermined. Trimming left V 2 bases short and J 2 bases short, with 11 bases between. Germline values: CDR1 SGHRS, CDR2 YFSETQ. The CDR3 runs to 14 residues. The DNA of the CDR3 is TGCGCCAGCAGCTTAGGTCAGACTCCCTACGAGCAGTACTTC. Protein sequence: CASSLGQTPYEQYF.

This chain uses TRBV21-1 with TRBJ2-1; the D call in the table, TRBD2, was not verified against the DNA. TRBV21-1 counts as a pseudogene. This CDR3 region has 17 residues. In DNA form, the CDR3 reads TGTGCCAGCAATTTCGTAGTAGGTCGCGGCCCGGGGAATGAGCAGTTCTTC. It yields the protein CASNFVVGRGPGNEQFF.

The V call is TRBV4-1, the J call TRBJ1-1; tentatively, D is TRBD1 (6 bases). The CDR3 loop spans 15 amino acids. CDR1 is MGHRA, CDR2 YSYEKL, per germline. Trimming stripped 1 base from V and 2 bases from J, with 11 bases between. CDR3 amino acids: CASSQGTALNTEAFF. The DNA for the CDR3 is TGCGCCAGCAGCCAAGGGACAGCCCTAAACACTGAAGCTTTCTTT.

The genes are TRBV10-3 and TRBJ2-7; 9 bases align to TRBD1. From germline, CDR1 is ENHRY and CDR2 SYGVKD. This CDR3 is 12 amino acids long. Trimming at V came to 10 bases and at J to 2 bases, leaving 3 bases not matched to a gene. The CDR3 sequence: CATGTGPYEQYF. In DNA form, the CDR3 reads TGTGCCACGGGGACAGGGCCCTACGAGCAGTACTTC.

This clone was seen a single time. As DNA, the CDR3 is TGTGCCAGCAGTGAGCTTTTTTGGAGTCATGAGCAGTTCTTC. As protein: CASSELFWSHEQFF. The chain is built from TRBV6-1 and TRBJ2-1, with D unclear. CDR1 is MNHNS and CDR2 is SASEGT in the germline V gene. V dropped 3 bases and J dropped 8 bases, with 14 bases sitting between them. The CDR3 is 14 amino acids.

This clone occurred a few times. This sequence joins TRBV4-2 and TRBJ1-1; a possible D gene is TRBD1 (5 bases). The CDR3 is 15 amino acids. The V end was cut by 4 bases, the J end by 5 bases, with 17 bases between. Looked up from germline, CDR1 is LGHNA and CDR2 is YNFKEQ. This CDR3 is CASSRGEGVGTEAFF. The CDR3 bases are TGTGCCAGCAGCCGTGGAGAAGGGGTTGGAACTGAAGCTTTCTTT.

The chain is built from TRBV6-5 and TRBJ1-1, with D possibly being TRBD1 (5 bases). The CDR3 totals 16 residues. Germline V gene data show CDR1 as MNHEY and CDR2 as SVGAGI. V was clipped by 2 bases and J by 1 base, with 14 bases between them. CDR3 amino acids: CASSYKGQGPNTEAFF. CDR3 DNA sequence: TGTGCCAGCAGTTACAAGGGTCAGGGACCGAACACTGAAGCTTTCTTT.

V is TRBV27 and J is TRBJ2-5; 15 nucleotides match TRBD2. The CDR3 has 15 residues. With 9 bases clipped from V and 1 base from J, the junction kept 3 bases outside the gene matches. Germline assignment: CDR1 MNHEY and CDR2 SMNVEV (reference sequence). CDR3 DNA: TGTGCCAGTGGGACTAGCGGGAGGACCCAAGAGACCCAGTACTTC. Its protein is CASGTSGRTQETQYF.

The rearrangement uses TRBV7-2 and TRBJ2-2, with D possibly matching TRBD2 (6 bases). V dropped 2 bases and J dropped 10 bases, with 14 bases sitting between them. Germline CDR1 SGHTA, CDR2 FQGNSA. This CDR3 region has 14 residues. CDR3 nucleotides: TGTGCCAGCAGCTTAAGTCTACTAGCCGCGGAGCTGTTTTTT. This translates into CASSLSLLAAELFF.

CDR3 sequence: CASTSAWKNSPLHF. The CDR3 DNA is TGTGCCAGCACTTCGGCGTGGAAGAATTCACCCCTCCACTTT. The gene calls are TRBV28 and TRBJ1-6, with D unclear. CDR1 and CDR2 (germline): MDHEN, SYDVKM. This CDR3 contains 14 residues. The V end lost 7 bases, the J end lost 7 bases, and 14 bases lay between the germline ends.

V and J are TRBV19 and TRBJ2-5; unclear D gene. This CDR3 contains 14 residues. The germline V gene has CDR1 LNHDA and CDR2 SQIVND (reference sequence). Trimming removed 5 bases at V and 3 bases at J, with 13 bases between. As DNA, the CDR3 is TGTGCCAGTAGTGCCAGTGGGCTCAAAGAGACCCAGTACTTC. This codes for CASSASGLKETQYF.

The chain recombines TRBV28 with TRBJ1-3; D not resolved. Trimming left V 3 bases short and J 1 base short, with 13 bases between. The CDR3 extends over 16 amino acids. Looked up from germline, CDR1 is MDHEN and CDR2 is SYDVKM. The CDR3 nucleotides read TGTGCCAGCAGTTTTATTTGGGGAGCGTCTGGAAACACCATATATTTT. Translating it yields CASSFIWGASGNTIYF.

The V and J genes are TRBV4-1 and TRBJ2-7; D is perhaps TRBD2 (5 bases). CDR3 length equals 16 residues. Germline-derived CDR1 and CDR2 are MGHRA and YSYEKL. Trimming shortened V by 1 base and J by 0 bases, and 13 bases separated the two germline ends. The CDR3 sequence is CASSQAIAPDSYEQYF. In nucleotides, the CDR3 is TGCGCCAGCAGCCAAGCGATAGCGCCCGACTCCTACGAGCAGTACTTC.

This chain joins TRBV28 and TRBJ1-5, with TRBD1 matching over 7 bases. CDR1 and CDR2 (germline): MDHEN, SYDVKM. Trimming took 2 bases from V and 3 from J; bases not matched to a gene: 4. The CDR3 covers 15 residues. CDR3 nucleotides: TGTGCCAGCAGTTTAGGGGGACAGATCAATCAGCCCCAGCATTTT. This encodes CASSLGGQINQPQHF.

This rearrangement joins TRBV7-3 to TRBJ2-2; 7 nucleotides match TRBD2. Germline-derived CDR1 and CDR2 are SGHTA and FQGTGA. This CDR3 region has 18 residues. The junction had 19 bases not matched to a gene; V was cut back by 5 bases and J by 7 bases. CDR3 in amino acids: CASSPSPRGDGEDGELFF. The CDR3 DNA sequence: TGTGCCAGCAGCCCGTCCCCACGGGGGGATGGGGAGGACGGGGAGCTGTTTTTT.

The rearrangement joins TRBV5-1 to TRBJ1-3; no definite D call. V lost 6 bases and J 2 bases, leaving 9 bases between the germline ends. The V gene's germline CDR1 is SGHRS and CDR2 YFSETQ. The CDR3 runs 13 residues. DNA for the CDR3: TGCGCCAGCACCACTCCCCCTGGAAACACCATATATTTT. It specifies CASTTPPGNTIYF.

As for this clone: At the DNA level, this CDR3 is encoded by other sequences in the same sample as well. The J gene is TRBJ2-3, the V gene TRBV10-3; weak D call: TRBD2 (5 bases). There are 12 residues in the CDR3. V lost 8 bases to trimming and J lost 0 bases, with 6 bases between them. Germline CDR1 ENHRY, CDR2 SYGVKD. The CDR3 reads CAISGSTDTQYF. CDR3 bases: TGTGCCATCTCGGGGAGCACAGATACGCAGTATTTT.